The clone carrying this TCR beta chain was seen only once. The entry originates in a study of OX40 agonist ivuxolimab in advanced cancers. Study at large: The mean age was 60 years, ranging from roughly 23 to 79, with around four fifths of participants male.

Repertoires were generated with immunoSEQ multiplex PCR, while TCRdb's copy carries only in-frame clones and drops some. Found here are approximately 100,000 clones, 91% of them singletons; the top ten hold around 0.32%. This CDR3 is 12 amino acids long. Per germline, CDR1 SNHLY and CDR2 FYNNEI. Trimming took 6 bases from V and 2 from J, leaving 8 bases between them. The chain has TRBV2 and TRBJ2-7; D unclear. Here the sequenced sample was CD4+ or CD8+ T cells sorted from blood, taken in a trial of the OX40 agonist ivuxolimab. The sequence came from an adult with an advanced solid tumor such as melanoma, head and neck, liver or kidney cancer. CDR3 nucleotides: TGTGCCAGCAGGGCATTCACCTACGAGCAGTACTTC. Translated: CASRAFTYEQYF.